A single TCR beta chain is shown here with its context. V was clipped by 2 bases and J by 2 bases, with 5 bases between them. CDR1 and CDR2 (germline): KGHSH, LQKENI. The CDR3 has 13 residues. This specimen comes from a study of cytomegalovirus exposure and HLA in healthy donors. The PCR ran on 60 Vbeta and 13 Jbeta primers. The assay was immunoSEQ multiplex PCR, and TCRdb's table has in-frame clones only and misses some. Of more than 90,000 clones listed, roughly 71% are singletons. The receptor's source is a middle-aged man in good health and CMV-seronegative. The sample consisted of PBMCs. The chain is built from TRBV18 and TRBJ2-3; D is unclear. The CDR3 DNA follows: TGTGCCAGCTCACCAGGAGTCACAGATACGCAGTATTTT. Translation: CASSPGVTDTQYF. The variable domain in full, completed from reference TRBV18 and TRBJ2-3, reads NAGVMQNPRHLVRRRGQEARLRCSPMKGHSHVYWYRQLPEEGLKFMVYLQKENIIDESGMPKERFSAEFPKEGPSILRIQQVVRGDSAAYFCASSPGVTDTQYFGPGTRLTVL.